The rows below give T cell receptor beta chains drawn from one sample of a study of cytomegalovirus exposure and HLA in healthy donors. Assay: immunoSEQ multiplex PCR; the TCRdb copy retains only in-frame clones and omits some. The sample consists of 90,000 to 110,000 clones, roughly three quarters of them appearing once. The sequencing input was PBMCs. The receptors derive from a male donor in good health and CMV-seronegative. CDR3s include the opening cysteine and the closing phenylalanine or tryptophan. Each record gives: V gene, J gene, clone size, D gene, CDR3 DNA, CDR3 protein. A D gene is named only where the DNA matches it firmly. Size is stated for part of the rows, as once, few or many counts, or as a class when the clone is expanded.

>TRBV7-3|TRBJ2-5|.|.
TGTGCCAGCAGCTCTCGGCCCCCCCTTGGCGGACAAGAGACCCAGTACTTC
CASSSRPPLGGQETQYF
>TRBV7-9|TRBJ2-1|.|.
TGTGCCAGCAGCTTATCGGGTGGCGAGCAGTTCTTC
CASSLSGGEQFF
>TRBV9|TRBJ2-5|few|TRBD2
TGTGCCAGCAGCCCAACCGGGACTAGTGCAAAGACCCAGTACTTC
CASSPTGTSAKTQYF
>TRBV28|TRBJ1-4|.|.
TGTGCCAGCAGCCTCTCGGGTGGCGAAAAACTGTTTTTT
CASSLSGGEKLFF
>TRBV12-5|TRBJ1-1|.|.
TGTGCTAGTGGTTTGGTAATACGAGGCGGAGTGAACACTGAAGCTTTCTTT
CASGLVIRGGVNTEAFF
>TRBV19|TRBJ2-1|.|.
TGTGCCAGTAGTTCTCACGGGAGACCGCCCTACAATGAGCAGTTCTTC
CASSSHGRPPYNEQFF
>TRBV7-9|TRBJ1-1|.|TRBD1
TGTGCCAGCAGCAGTCACCCCGGGACAGGGAACACTGAAGCTTTCTTT
CASSSHPGTGNTEAFF
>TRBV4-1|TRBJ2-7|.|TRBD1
TGCGCCAGCAGCCACCCACCCGGGACAGGGACTCCCGAGCAGTACTTC
CASSHPPGTGTPEQYF
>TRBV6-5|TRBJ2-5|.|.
TGTGCCGCGGGCTTCAGAGAGACCCAGTACTTC
CAAGFRETQYF
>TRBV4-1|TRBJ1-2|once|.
TGCGCCAGCAGCCAAGTAGTGGGGGCAGGGAGCTACACCTTC
CASSQVVGAGSYTF
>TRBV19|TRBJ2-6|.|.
TGTGCCAGTAGCTCCCCGGGGGCCAACGTCCTGACTTTC
CASSSPGANVLTF
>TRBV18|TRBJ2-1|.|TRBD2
TGTGCCAGCTCACAGACTAGCGGGATAAGCTCCTACAATGAGCAGTTCTTC
CASSQTSGISSYNEQFF
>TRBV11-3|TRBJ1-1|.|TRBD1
TGTGCCAGCAGCTTTGGCGACAGGGTTTTAGGGGACACTGAAGCTTTCTTT
CASSFGDRVLGDTEAFF
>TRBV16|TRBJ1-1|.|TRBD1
TGTGCCAGCAGCCCGAAAGGGGGCTCTTTATCTGAAGCTTTCTTT
CASSPKGGSLSEAFF
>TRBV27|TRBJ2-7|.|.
TGTGCCAGCAGTCCCACAGCCTCCTACGAGCAGTACTTC
CASSPTASYEQYF
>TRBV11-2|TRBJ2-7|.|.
TGTGCCAGCAGCTCCATCAGGGCAGACAGCTCCTACGAGCAGTACTTC
CASSSIRADSSYEQYF
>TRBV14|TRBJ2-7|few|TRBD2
TGTGCCAGCAGCCAATTGGGACTAGCGGGAGTGGGCGAGCAGTACTTC
CASSQLGLAGVGEQYF
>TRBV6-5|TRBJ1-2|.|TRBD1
TGTGCCAGCAGTCCAGGGGGTGAGAACTATGGCTACACCTTC
CASSPGGENYGYTF